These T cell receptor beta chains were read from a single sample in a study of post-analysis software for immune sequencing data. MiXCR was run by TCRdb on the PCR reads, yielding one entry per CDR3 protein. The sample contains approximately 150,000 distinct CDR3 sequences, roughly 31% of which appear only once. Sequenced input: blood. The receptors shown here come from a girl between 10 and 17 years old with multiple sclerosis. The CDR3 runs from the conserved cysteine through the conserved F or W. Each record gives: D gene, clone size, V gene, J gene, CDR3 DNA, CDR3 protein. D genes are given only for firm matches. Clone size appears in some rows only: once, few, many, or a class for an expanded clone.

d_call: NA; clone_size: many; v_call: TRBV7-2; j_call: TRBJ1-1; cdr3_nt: TGTGCCAGCAGTACCCTAAGGCCCAACACTGAAGCTTTCTTT; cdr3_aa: CASSTLRPNTEAFF
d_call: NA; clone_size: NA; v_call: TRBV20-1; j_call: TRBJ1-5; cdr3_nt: TGCAGTGCTAGAGAGCACGCCAGCCCCAATCAGCCCCAGCATTTT; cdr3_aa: CSAREHASPNQPQHF
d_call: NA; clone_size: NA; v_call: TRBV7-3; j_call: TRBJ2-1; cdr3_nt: TGTGCCAGCAGAGAGCGGAACAATGAGCAGTTCTTC; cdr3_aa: CASRERNNEQFF
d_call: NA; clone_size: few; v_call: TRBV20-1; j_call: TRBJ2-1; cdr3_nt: TGCAGTGCGCACCGGTACAATGAGCAGTTCTTC; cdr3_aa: CSAHRYNEQFF
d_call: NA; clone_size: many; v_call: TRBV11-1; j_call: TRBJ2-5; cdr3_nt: TGTGCCGGTGGAATGGGGGACATCCCCCCCGGAGAGACCCAGTACTTC; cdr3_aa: CAGGMGDIPPGETQYF
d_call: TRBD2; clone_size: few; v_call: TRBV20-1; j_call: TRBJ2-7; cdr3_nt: TGCAGTGCTAGAGATGGCCGGGGAGGGAGTTACTCCTACGAGCAGTACTTC; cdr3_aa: CSARDGRGGSYSYEQYF
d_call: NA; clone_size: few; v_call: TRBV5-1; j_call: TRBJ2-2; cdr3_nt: TGCGCCAGACTTGCCAAAAAAGTTTCGACTACCGAGCTGTTTTTT; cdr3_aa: CARLAKKVSTTELFF
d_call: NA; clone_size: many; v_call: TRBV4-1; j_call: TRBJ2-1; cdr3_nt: TGCGCCAGCAGCCAAAAGGTGGCGGAACTGATTGAGCAGTTCTTC; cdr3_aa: CASSQKVAELIEQFF
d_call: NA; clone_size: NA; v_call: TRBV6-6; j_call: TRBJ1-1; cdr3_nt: TGTGCCAGCAGTTACTCGGGGGAGAGGACTGAAGCTTTCTTT; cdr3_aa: CASSYSGERTEAFF
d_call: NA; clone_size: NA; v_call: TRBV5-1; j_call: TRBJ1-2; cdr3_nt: TGCGCCAGCAGCTTGGAGTCCCCGGGGGTCTATGGCTACACCTTC; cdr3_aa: CASSLESPGVYGYTF
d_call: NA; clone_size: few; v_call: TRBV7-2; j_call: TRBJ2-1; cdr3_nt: TGTGCCAGCAGCTTTACTAGATTAAATGAGCAGTTCTTC; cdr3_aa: CASSFTRLNEQFF
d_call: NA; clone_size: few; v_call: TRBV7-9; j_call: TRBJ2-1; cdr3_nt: TGTGCCAGCAGCTTATCGGGGGCAGTAAACAATGAGCAGTTCTTC; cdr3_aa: CASSLSGAVNNEQFF
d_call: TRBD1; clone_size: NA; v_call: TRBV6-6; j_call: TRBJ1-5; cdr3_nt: TGTGCCAGCAGTTACGGACAGGGAAGCCAGCCCCAGCATTTT; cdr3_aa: CASSYGQGSQPQHF
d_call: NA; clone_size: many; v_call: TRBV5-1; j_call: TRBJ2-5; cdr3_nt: TGCGCCAGCAGCTTGACCGGCCGGCAGGGATTGCGAGAGACCCAGTACTTC; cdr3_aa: CASSLTGRQGLRETQYF
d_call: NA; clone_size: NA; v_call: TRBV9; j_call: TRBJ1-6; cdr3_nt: TGTGCCAGCAGCGGCCAACGGGAGAATTCACCCCTCCACTTT; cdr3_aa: CASSGQRENSPLHF
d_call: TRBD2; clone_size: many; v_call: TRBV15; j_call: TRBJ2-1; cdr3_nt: TGTGCCACCAGCAGAGGCCGGCTAGCGGGAGTTGGTGAGCAGTTCTTC; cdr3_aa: CATSRGRLAGVGEQFF
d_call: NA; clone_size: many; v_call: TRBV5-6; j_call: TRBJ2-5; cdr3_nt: TGTGCCAGCAGCTTACTCAGGAGCCAAGAGACCCAGTACTTC; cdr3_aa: CASSLLRSQETQYF
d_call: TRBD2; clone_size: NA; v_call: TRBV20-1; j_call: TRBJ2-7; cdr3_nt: TGCAGTGCCAGAGGGCTAGCGGGAGGGCCCTACGAGCAGTACTTC; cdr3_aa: CSARGLAGGPYEQYF
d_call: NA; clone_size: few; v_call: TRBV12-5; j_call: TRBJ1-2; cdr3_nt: TGTGCTAGTGGCCGACAACTTTTCTACACCTTC; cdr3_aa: CASGRQLFYTF